This T cell receptor (beta chain) was observed in a study of cytomegalovirus exposure and HLA in healthy donors. Study information: From about 170 million T cells, an earlier analysis saw approximately 110 million unique TCR beta sequences. Findings and caveats of the study: Sequencing likely produced, as an artifact, a cluster of highly shared sequence variants. Of the V segments, some could not be distinguished, including TRBV6-2 and TRBV6-3, and were excluded.

The CDR3 consists of 15 residues. Per the germline V gene, CDR1 is LGHNA and CDR2 is YNFKEQ. V lost 2 bases, J lost 1 base, and 11 bases lay in between. PCR employed 60 Vbeta and 13 Jbeta primers. Per the original methods: Counted up in a later analysis, unique TCR beta chains came to roughly 80 million, with some 11 million shared. TCRdb's copy holds only in-frame clones and misses some; the assay was immunoSEQ multiplex PCR. That table furnishes V, J and clone size, whereas the DNA furnished D and trimming. The profile shows roughly 130,000 clones, about 79% of them singletons. Turning to this clone: Antigen: not known.

The sample taken for sequencing was PBMCs. The chain couples TRBV4-2 to TRBJ1-1; the D gene is possibly TRBD1 (5 bases). This sequence originates from a woman aged 18-30 years in good health and CMV-seropositive. The CDR3 protein is CASSQPDQGNTEAFF. In DNA, the CDR3 is TGTGCCAGCAGCCAACCAGATCAGGGGAACACTGAAGCTTTCTTT.